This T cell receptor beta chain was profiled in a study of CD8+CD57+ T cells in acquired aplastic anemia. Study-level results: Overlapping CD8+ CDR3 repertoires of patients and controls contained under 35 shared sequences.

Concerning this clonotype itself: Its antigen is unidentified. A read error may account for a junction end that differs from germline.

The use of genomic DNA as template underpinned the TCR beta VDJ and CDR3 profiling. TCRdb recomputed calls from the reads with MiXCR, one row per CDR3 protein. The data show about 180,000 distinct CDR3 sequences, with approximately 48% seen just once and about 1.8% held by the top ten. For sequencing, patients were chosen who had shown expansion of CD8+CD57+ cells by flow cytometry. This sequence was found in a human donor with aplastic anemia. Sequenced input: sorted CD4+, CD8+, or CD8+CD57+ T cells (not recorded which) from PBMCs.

The CDR3 spells CASSESPGLYNERFF. CDR3 nucleotides: TGCGCCAGCAGTGAGTCACCGGGACTATACAATGAGCGGTTCTTC. The genes are TRBV10-1 and TRBJ2-1; 7 bases align to TRBD2. The CDR3 extends over 15 amino acids. The germline CDR1 and CDR2 sequences are WNHNN and SYGVQD (reference sequence).